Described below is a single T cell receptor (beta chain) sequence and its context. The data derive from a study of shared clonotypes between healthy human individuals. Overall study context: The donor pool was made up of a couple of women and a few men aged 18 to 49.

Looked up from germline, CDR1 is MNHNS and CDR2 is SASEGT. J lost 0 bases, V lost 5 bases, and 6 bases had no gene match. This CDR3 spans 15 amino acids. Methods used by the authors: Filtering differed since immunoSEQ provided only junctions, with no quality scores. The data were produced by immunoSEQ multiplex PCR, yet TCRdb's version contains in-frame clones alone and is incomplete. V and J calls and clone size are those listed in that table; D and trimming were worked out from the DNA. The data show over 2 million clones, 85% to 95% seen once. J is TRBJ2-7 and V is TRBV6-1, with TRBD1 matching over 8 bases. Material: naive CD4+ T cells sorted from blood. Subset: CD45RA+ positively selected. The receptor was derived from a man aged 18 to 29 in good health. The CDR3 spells CASSPLGTGSYEQYF. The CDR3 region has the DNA TGTGCCAGCAGTCCTCTGGGGACAGGCTCCTACGAGCAGTACTTC.